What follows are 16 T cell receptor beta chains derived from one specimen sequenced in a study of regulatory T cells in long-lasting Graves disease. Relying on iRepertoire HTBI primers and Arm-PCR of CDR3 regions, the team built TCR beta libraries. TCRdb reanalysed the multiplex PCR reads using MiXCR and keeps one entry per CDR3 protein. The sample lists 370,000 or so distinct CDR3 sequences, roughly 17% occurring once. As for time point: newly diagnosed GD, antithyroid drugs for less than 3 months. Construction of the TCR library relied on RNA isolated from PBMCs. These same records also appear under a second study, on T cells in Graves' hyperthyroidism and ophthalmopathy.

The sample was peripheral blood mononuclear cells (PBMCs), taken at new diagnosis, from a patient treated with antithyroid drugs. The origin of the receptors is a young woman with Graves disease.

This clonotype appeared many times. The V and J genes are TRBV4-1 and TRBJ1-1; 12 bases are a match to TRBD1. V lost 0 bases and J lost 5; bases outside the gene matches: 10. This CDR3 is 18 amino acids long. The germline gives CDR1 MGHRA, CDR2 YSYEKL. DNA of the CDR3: TGCGCCAGCAGCCAAGATAATTGGGACAGGGGGCTTTGGACTGAAGCTTTCTTT. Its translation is CASSQDNWDRGLWTEAFF.

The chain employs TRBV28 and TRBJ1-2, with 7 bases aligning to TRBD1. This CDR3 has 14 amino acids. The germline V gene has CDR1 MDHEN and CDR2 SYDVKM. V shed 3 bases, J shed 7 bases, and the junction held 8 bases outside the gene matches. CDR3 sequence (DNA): TGTGCCAGCAGTTTCACAGGGGATTCTGTTGGCTACACCTTC. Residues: CASSFTGDSVGYTF.

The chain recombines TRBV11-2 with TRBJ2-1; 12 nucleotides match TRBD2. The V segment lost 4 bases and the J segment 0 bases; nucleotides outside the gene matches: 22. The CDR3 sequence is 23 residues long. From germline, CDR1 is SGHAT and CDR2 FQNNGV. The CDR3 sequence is CASSSLGTGVFLAGGPSYNEQFF. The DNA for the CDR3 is TGTGCCAGCAGCTCCCTCGGGACAGGGGTCTTCCTAGCGGGAGGGCCCTCCTACAATGAGCAGTTCTTC.

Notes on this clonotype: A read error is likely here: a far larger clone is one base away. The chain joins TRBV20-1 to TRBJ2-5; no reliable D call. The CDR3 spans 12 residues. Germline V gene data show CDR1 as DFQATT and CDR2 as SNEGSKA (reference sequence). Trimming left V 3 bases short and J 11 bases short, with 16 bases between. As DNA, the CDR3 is TGCAGTGCTAGGGATGTGCACCATGAGCAGTACTTC. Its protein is CSARDVHHEQYF.

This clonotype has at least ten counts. The CDR3 bases are TGTGCCAGCAGTGAAGCGCTGGATACCGGGACTAGCGGGGACAATGAGCAGTTCTTC. It translates to CASSEALDTGTSGDNEQFF. The V and J genes are TRBV2 and TRBJ2-1; TRBD2 matches at 13 bases. V was clipped by 0 bases and J by 5 bases; unmatched bases: 10. The CDR3 has 19 amino acids. CDR1 is SNHLY and CDR2 is FYNNEI in the germline V gene.

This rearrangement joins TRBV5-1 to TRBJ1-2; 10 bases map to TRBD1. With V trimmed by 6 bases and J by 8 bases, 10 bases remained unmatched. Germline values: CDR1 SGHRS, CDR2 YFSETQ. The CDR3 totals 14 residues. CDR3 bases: TGCGCCAGCACGCCCGGGACAGGGGACGGCGGCTACACCTTC. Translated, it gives CASTPGTGDGGYTF.

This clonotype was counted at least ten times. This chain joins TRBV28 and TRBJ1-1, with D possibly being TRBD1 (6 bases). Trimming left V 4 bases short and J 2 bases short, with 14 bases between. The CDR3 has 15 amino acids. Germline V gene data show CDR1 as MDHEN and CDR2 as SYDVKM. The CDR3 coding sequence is TGTGCCAGCAGTTGGGGATGGACAGCTAACACTGAAGCTTTCTTT. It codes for CASSWGWTANTEAFF. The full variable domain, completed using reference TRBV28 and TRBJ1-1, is DVKVTQSSRYLVKRTGEKVFLECVQDMDHENMFWYRQDPGLGLRLIYFSYDVKMKEKGDIPEGYSVSREKKERFSLILESASTNQTSMYLCASSWGWTANTEAFFGQGTRLTVV.

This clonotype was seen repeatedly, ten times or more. This chain's CDR3 is CASRGGFNQPQHF. CDR3 bases: TGTGCCAGCAGAGGAGGGTTCAATCAGCCCCAGCATTTT. The rearrangement uses TRBV6-1 and TRBJ1-5; no reliable D call. CDR1 and CDR2 from the germline V gene are MNHNS and SASEGT. The CDR3 is 13 residues long. V was shortened by 6 bases and J by 3 bases, with 9 bases between the two germline ends.

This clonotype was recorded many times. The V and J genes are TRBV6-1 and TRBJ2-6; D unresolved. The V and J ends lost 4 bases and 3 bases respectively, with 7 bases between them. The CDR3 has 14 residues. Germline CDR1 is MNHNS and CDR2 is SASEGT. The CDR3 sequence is CASSGAGGANVLTF. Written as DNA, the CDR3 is TGTGCCAGCAGTGGCGCTGGTGGGGCCAACGTCCTGACTTTC.

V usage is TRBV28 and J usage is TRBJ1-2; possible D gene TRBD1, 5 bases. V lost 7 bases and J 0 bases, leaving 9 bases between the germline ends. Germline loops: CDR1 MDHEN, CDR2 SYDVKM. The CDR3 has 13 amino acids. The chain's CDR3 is CASTSGANYGYTF. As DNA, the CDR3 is TGTGCCAGCACCTCGGGGGCTAACTATGGCTACACCTTC.

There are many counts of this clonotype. The DNA for the CDR3 is TGTGCCAGCAGTGAGTGGAGGGAAGAGAAGTTCTTC. Amino acids: CASSEWREEKFF. The chain links TRBV2 to TRBJ2-1, with D maybe TRBD2 (6 bases). Per germline, CDR1 SNHLY and CDR2 FYNNEI. V was shortened by 3 bases and J by 14 bases, with 14 bases between the two germline ends. The CDR3 totals 12 residues. The variable domain in full, completed from reference TRBV2 and TRBJ2-1, reads EPEVTQTPSHQVTQMGQEVILRCVPISNHLYFYWYRQILGQKVEFLVSFYNNEISEKSEIFDDQFSVERPDGSNFTLKIRSTKLEDSAMYFCASSEWREEKFFGPGTRLTVL.

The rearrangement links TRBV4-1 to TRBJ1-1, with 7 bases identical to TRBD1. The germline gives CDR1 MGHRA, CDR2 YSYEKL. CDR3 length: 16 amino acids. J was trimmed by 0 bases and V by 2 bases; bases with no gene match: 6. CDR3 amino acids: CASSQPHRGMNTEAFF. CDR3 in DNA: TGCGCCAGCAGCCAACCCCACAGGGGAATGAACACTGAAGCTTTCTTT.

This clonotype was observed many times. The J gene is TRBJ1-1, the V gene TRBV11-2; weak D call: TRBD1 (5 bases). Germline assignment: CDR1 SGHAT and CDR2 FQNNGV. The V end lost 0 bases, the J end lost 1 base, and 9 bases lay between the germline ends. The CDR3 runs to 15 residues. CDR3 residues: CASSLDQGANTEAFF. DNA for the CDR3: TGTGCCAGCAGCTTAGATCAGGGTGCGAACACTGAAGCTTTCTTT.

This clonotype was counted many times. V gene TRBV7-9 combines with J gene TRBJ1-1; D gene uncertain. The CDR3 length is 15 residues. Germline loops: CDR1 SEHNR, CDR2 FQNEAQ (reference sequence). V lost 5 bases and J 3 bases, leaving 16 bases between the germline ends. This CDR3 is CASSVPRNSDTEAFF. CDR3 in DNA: TGTGCCAGCAGCGTCCCAAGGAACTCGGACACTGAAGCTTTCTTT.

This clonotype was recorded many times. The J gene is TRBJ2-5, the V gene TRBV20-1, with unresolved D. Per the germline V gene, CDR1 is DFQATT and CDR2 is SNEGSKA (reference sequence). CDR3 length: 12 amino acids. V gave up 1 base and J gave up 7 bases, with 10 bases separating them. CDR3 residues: CSARVVMGTQYF. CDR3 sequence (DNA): TGCAGTGCTAGAGTAGTAATGGGGACCCAGTACTTC.

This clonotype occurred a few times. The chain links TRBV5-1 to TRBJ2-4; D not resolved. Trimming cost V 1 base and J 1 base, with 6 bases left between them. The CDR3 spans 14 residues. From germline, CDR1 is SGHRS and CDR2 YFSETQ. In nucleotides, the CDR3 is TGCGCCAGCAGCTTGACCGAGGCCAAAAACATTCAGTACTTC. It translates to CASSLTEAKNIQYF.